This T cell receptor (beta chain) was retrieved from a study of cytomegalovirus exposure and HLA in healthy donors. Whole-study findings and limits: Three CMV-associated chains were confirmed in vitro to be specific for CMV antigens.

Every donor was a healthy person donating bone marrow. The PCR was carried out with 60 Vbeta primers and 13 Jbeta primers. The protocol was immunoSEQ multiplex PCR, while the TCRdb copy is restricted to in-frame clones and leaves out a portion. This table has fewer than 200,000 clones, 68% appearing once. The CDR3 has 14 amino acids. V was shortened by 8 bases and J by 7 bases, with 20 bases between the two germline ends. Per germline, CDR1 WNHNN and CDR2 SYGVQD (reference sequence). Of note for this clone: Its matching antigen is unknown.

The receptor was derived from a young woman in good health and CMV-seropositive. The chain couples TRBV10-1 to TRBJ1-2, with a possible D match to TRBD1 (6 bases). Sequencing was done on a sample of PBMCs. CDR3 in amino acids: CASGIQGKLFGYTF. CDR3 coding DNA: TGCGCCAGCGGAATACAGGGTAAACTTTTTGGCTACACCTTC.